Listed here are 17 T cell receptor beta chains from one sample, sequenced in a study of blood T cell repertoires in COVID-19. Sequencing used immunoSEQ multiplex PCR; TCRdb keeps in-frame clones, though not all of them. In the table there are about 160,000 clones, 80% of which are singletons. The sequenced sample consisted of PBMCs or T cells enriched from blood (not recorded which). The source is a woman aged 55-70 years who had recovered from COVID-19.

V and J are TRBV12-3 or TRBV12-4 and TRBJ2-7, with D perhaps matching TRBD2 (5 bases). The CDR3 spans 12 residues. V was pared by 5 bases and J by 6 bases, with 11 bases between. CDR3 nucleotide sequence: TGTGCCAGCAGTAACGGTGGAGGCGAGCAGTACTTC. Translating gives CASSNGGGEQYF.

The chain joins TRBV2 to TRBJ1-1; 9 nucleotides line up with TRBD1. The CDR3 extends over 14 amino acids. In germline, CDR1 is SNHLY, CDR2 FYNNEI. Trimming cost V 8 bases and J 5 bases; bases outside gene matches: 9. The CDR3 loop reads CASGGQGTITEAFF. In DNA form, the CDR3 reads TGTGCCAGCGGGGGACAGGGTACGATAACTGAAGCTTTCTTT.

The chain links TRBV6-6 to TRBJ2-1; TRBD2 matches 10 bases. The germline V gene has CDR1 MNHNY and CDR2 SVGAGI (reference sequence). The trim removed 5 bases at V and 2 bases at J, leaving 0 bases unmatched. The CDR3 has 14 residues. CDR3 sequence reads: CASSLAGAYNEQFF. CDR3 sequence (DNA): TGTGCCAGCAGTCTAGCGGGGGCCTACAATGAGCAGTTCTTC.

This clone was picked up a small number of times. This sequence joins TRBV29-1 and TRBJ2-3; D perhaps matches TRBD2 (5 bases). Germline-derived CDR1 and CDR2 are SQVTM and ANQGSEA. This CDR3 is 12 amino acids long. Trimming stripped 6 bases from V and 5 bases from J, with 12 bases between. This CDR3 is CSVERVRDTQYF. CDR3 nucleotides: TGCAGCGTGGAGAGGGTGAGAGATACGCAGTATTTT.

This chain connects TRBV5-1 to TRBJ2-5, with 14 bases that match TRBD2. Germline loops: CDR1 SGHRS, CDR2 YFSETQ. Unmatched junction bases numbered 5, after V lost 1 base and J lost 6 bases. The CDR3 is made up of 16 amino acids. The CDR3 here is CASSLRTSGGPKTQYF. The DNA for the CDR3 is TGCGCCAGCAGCTTGCGGACTAGCGGGGGGCCAAAGACCCAGTACTTC.

V gene TRBV27 combines with J gene TRBJ2-5, with 7 bases identical to TRBD1. Unmatched junction bases numbered 5, after V lost 6 bases and J lost 4 bases. CDR1 is MNHEY, CDR2 SMNVEV, per germline (reference sequence). The CDR3 sequence is 13 residues long. The CDR3 protein is CASRLQGLETQYF. CDR3 nucleotide sequence: TGTGCCAGCAGATTACAGGGGCTAGAGACCCAGTACTTC.

This chain uses TRBV10-3 with TRBJ2-7; perhaps TRBD2 as D (6 bases). Germline assignment: CDR1 ENHRY and CDR2 SYGVKD. Trimming stripped 0 bases from V and 5 bases from J, with 11 bases between. The CDR3 is 14 residues long. CDR3 DNA: TGTGCCATCAGTGAGTCCGGAGGGCTGGACGAGCAGTACTTC. It translates to CAISESGGLDEQYF.

This rearrangement joins TRBV29-1 to TRBJ2-5; D is uncertain. There are 12 residues in the CDR3. Germline assignment: CDR1 SQVTM and CDR2 ANQGSEA. V was shortened by 4 bases and J by 5 bases, with 11 bases between the two germline ends. The CDR3 is CSVGLSRETQYF. CDR3 DNA sequence: TGCAGCGTTGGACTCAGTAGGGAGACCCAGTACTTC.

The chain couples TRBV6-1 to TRBJ1-4; D perhaps matches TRBD1 (5 bases). V was pared by 6 bases and J by 8 bases, with 16 bases between. Per germline, CDR1 MNHNS and CDR2 SASEGT. This CDR3 spans 14 amino acids. This CDR3 is CASREQAQREKLFF. The CDR3 DNA is TGTGCCAGCAGGGAACAGGCTCAGAGAGAAAAACTGTTTTTT.

The rearrangement joins TRBV3-1 (or the pseudogene TRBV3-2) to TRBJ1-1, with D possibly TRBD1 on 6 matching bases. Germline assignment: CDR1 LGHDT and CDR2 YNNKEL (reference sequence). This CDR3 comprises 11 residues. Between the trimmed V and J ends, which lost 3 bases and 9 bases, there was a span of 8 bases. The CDR3: CASSQQGKAFF. CDR3 bases: TGTGCCAGCAGCCAGCAGGGGAAAGCTTTCTTT.

The V call is TRBV4-1, the J call TRBJ2-2; TRBD1 agrees at 8 bases. There are 16 residues in the CDR3. Germline trimming cut 1 base from V and 5 bases from J; bases unmatched to any gene: 6. Germline CDR1 and CDR2: MGHRA and YSYEKL. The chain's CDR3 is CASSQGRTGWTGELFF. CDR3 DNA sequence: TGCGCCAGCAGCCAAGGAAGGACAGGGTGGACCGGGGAGCTGTTTTTT.

This chain uses TRBV29-1 with TRBJ1-4; D ambiguous. Germline loops: CDR1 SQVTM, CDR2 ANQGSEA. The CDR3 is made up of 12 amino acids. Between the trimmed V and J ends, which lost 5 bases and 5 bases, there was a span of 9 bases. The CDR3 nucleotides read TGCAGCGTTTGCCCCGAGAATGAAAAACTGTTTTTT. Protein sequence: CSVCPENEKLFF.

This rearrangement joins TRBV9 to TRBJ1-6; TRBD1 aligns across 7 bases. The CDR3 consists of 15 residues. Unmatched junction bases numbered 7, after V lost 3 bases and J lost 7 bases. Per germline, CDR1 SGDLS and CDR2 YYNGEE. CDR3 DNA sequence: TGTGCCAGCAGCGCAAACAGGGGAGCAAATTCACCCCTCCACTTT. Protein: CASSANRGANSPLHF.

This clone appeared a few times. The chain has TRBV24-1 and TRBJ2-1; D uncertain. CDR1 and CDR2 from the germline V gene are KGHDR and SFDVKD. Trimming took off 5 bases at V and 4 bases at J, with 17 bases between the two ends. CDR3 size: 16 residues. The CDR3 reads CATSGPDTPSYNEQFF. The CDR3 DNA follows: TGTGCCACCAGTGGCCCCGACACGCCGTCGTACAATGAGCAGTTCTTC.

The V call is TRBV2, the J call TRBJ2-2, with a weak D call TRBD2 (6 bases). The CDR3 is made up of 15 amino acids. Germline V gene lookup returns CDR1 SNHLY and CDR2 FYNNEI. Trimming removed 4 bases at V and 5 bases at J, with 14 bases between. CDR3 in amino acids: CASSGGQGGTGELFF. CDR3 in DNA: TGTGCCAGCAGTGGAGGGCAGGGAGGTACCGGGGAGCTGTTTTTT.

The chain couples TRBV5-1 to TRBJ1-6, with TRBD1 matching 7 bases. This CDR3 is built from 18 residues. With V trimmed by 7 bases and J by 0 bases, 13 bases remained unmatched. CDR1 is SGHRS and CDR2 is YFSETQ in the germline V gene. The CDR3 bases are TGCGCCAGCTACCCACAGGGACAGCACAGCTCCTATAATTCACCCCTCCACTTT. Encoded protein: CASYPQGQHSSYNSPLHF.

The chain has TRBV18 and TRBJ2-7; 8 bases are shared with TRBD1. The CDR3 loop spans 15 amino acids. Trimming cost V 3 bases and J 1 base; bases outside gene matches: 5. Germline loops: CDR1 KGHSH, CDR2 LQKENI. CDR3 sequence: CASSPSGQVSYEQYF. The CDR3 bases are TGTGCCAGCTCACCTTCGGGACAGGTGTCCTACGAGCAGTACTTC.